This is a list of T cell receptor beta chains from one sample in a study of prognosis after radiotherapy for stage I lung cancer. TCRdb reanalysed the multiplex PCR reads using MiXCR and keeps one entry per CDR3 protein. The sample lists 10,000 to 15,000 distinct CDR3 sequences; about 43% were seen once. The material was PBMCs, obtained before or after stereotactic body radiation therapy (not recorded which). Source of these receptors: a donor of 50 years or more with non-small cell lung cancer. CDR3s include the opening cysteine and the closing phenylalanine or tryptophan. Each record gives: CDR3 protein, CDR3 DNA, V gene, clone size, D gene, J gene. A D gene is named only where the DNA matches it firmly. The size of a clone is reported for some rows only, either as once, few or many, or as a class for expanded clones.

CDR3aa: CASSQVAGGNTDTQYF; CDR3nt: TGCGCCAGCAGCCAAGTAGCGGGGGGGAATACCGATACGCAGTATTTT; v_gene: TRBV4-3; abundance: many; d_gene: TRBD2; j_gene: TRBJ2-3
CDR3aa: CASSTSRNEQFF; CDR3nt: TGTGCCAGCAGCACCAGTCGGAATGAGCAGTTCTTC; v_gene: TRBV11-2; abundance: many; d_gene: -; j_gene: TRBJ2-1
CDR3aa: CASSFGRGRNQPQHF; CDR3nt: TGTGCCAGCAGTTTTGGCAGGGGACGCAATCAGCCCCAGCATTTT; v_gene: TRBV12-3/TRBV12-4; abundance: many; d_gene: -; j_gene: TRBJ1-5
CDR3aa: CASSYWGKGAGEKYF; CDR3nt: -; v_gene: TRBV6-5; abundance: -; d_gene: -; j_gene: TRBJ2-7
CDR3aa: CASSQGRGADGYTF; CDR3nt: TGTGCCAGCAGTCAAGGGCGGGGAGCCGATGGCTACACCTTC; v_gene: TRBV6-1; abundance: -; d_gene: -; j_gene: TRBJ1-2
CDR3aa: CASSRGSSYNEQFF; CDR3nt: TGTGCCAGCAGTCGGGGAAGCTCCTACAATGAGCAGTTCTTC; v_gene: TRBV6-1; abundance: many; d_gene: -; j_gene: TRBJ2-1
CDR3aa: CASRGDKIRGTRGTDTQYF; CDR3nt: TGTGCCAGCAGGGGAGATAAGATTCGAGGCACACGGGGCACAGATACGCAGTATTTT; v_gene: TRBV6-1; abundance: medium-sized; d_gene: -; j_gene: TRBJ2-3
CDR3aa: CASSPDFNSPLHF; CDR3nt: TGTGCCAGCAGTCCGGACTTTAATTCACCCCTCCACTTT; v_gene: TRBV6-1; abundance: -; d_gene: -; j_gene: TRBJ1-6
CDR3aa: CASSLISLGTSYNEQFF; CDR3nt: TGTGCCAGCAGCTTAATCTCCCTGGGGACTAGCTACAATGAGCAGTTCTTC; v_gene: TRBV11-2; abundance: medium-sized; d_gene: TRBD2; j_gene: TRBJ2-1
CDR3aa: CASSRVWETSGGGSYEQYF; CDR3nt: TGCGCCAGCAGCCGAGTGTGGGAAACAAGCGGGGGGGGCTCCTACGAGCAGTACTTC; v_gene: TRBV4-3; abundance: many; d_gene: TRBD2; j_gene: TRBJ2-7
CDR3aa: CASKSIGGYEAFF; CDR3nt: TGTGCCAGCAAATCAATAGGGGGGTATGAAGCTTTCTTT; v_gene: TRBV28; abundance: -; d_gene: -; j_gene: TRBJ1-1
CDR3aa: CASSGANYGYTF; CDR3nt: TGTGCCAGCAGCGGAGCTAACTATGGCTACACCTTC; v_gene: TRBV9; abundance: many; d_gene: -; j_gene: TRBJ1-2
CDR3aa: CASSIPGHTNEKLFF; CDR3nt: TGTGCCAGTAGTATTCCGGGACACACTAATGAAAAACTGTTTTTT; v_gene: TRBV19; abundance: many; d_gene: -; j_gene: TRBJ1-4
CDR3aa: CATSRAAAAGGYTF; CDR3nt: TGTGCCACCAGCAGAGCCGCAGCGGCGGGCGGCTACACCTTC; v_gene: TRBV15; abundance: many; d_gene: -; j_gene: TRBJ1-2
CDR3aa: CASSLVYRDSQGYTF; CDR3nt: TGTGCCAGCTCACTCGTCTACAGGGACAGTCAGGGCTACACCTTC; v_gene: TRBV18; abundance: many; d_gene: TRBD1; j_gene: TRBJ1-2
CDR3aa: CASSIGLPLGHDGYTF; CDR3nt: TGTGCCAGTAGTATTGGGCTTCCTTTGGGACATGATGGCTACACCTTC; v_gene: TRBV19; abundance: -; d_gene: -; j_gene: TRBJ1-2
CDR3aa: CSGRSSNTEAFF; CDR3nt: TGTTCCGGAAGATCCAGTAACACTGAAGCTTTCTTT; v_gene: TRBV7-9; abundance: -; d_gene: -; j_gene: TRBJ1-1
CDR3aa: CASSRGQGETQYF; CDR3nt: TGTGCCAGCAGTCGAGGACAGGGAGAGACCCAGTACTTC; v_gene: TRBV7-9; abundance: many; d_gene: TRBD1; j_gene: TRBJ2-5
CDR3aa: CASSVGRVYGYTF; CDR3nt: TGTGCCAGCAGCGTCGGTAGGGTCTATGGCTACACCTTC; v_gene: TRBV7-9; abundance: -; d_gene: -; j_gene: TRBJ1-2
CDR3aa: CASSGTSGTDTQYF; CDR3nt: TGTGCCAGCAGTGGGACTAGCGGCACAGATACGCAGTATTTT; v_gene: TRBV7-6; abundance: -; d_gene: TRBD2; j_gene: TRBJ2-3
CDR3aa: CASAPGMSGVASTDTQYF; CDR3nt: TGTGCCAGCGCTCCGGGGATGAGCGGAGTTGCTAGCACAGATACGCAGTATTTT; v_gene: TRBV28; abundance: many; d_gene: -; j_gene: TRBJ2-3
CDR3aa: CASSLEGETQYF; CDR3nt: TGTGCCAGCAGCTTAGAAGGAGAGACCCAGTACTTC; v_gene: TRBV11-3; abundance: medium-sized; d_gene: -; j_gene: TRBJ2-5
CDR3aa: CASSDGFSSYNSPLHF; CDR3nt: TGTGCCAGCAGTGATGGCTTTAGCTCCTATAATTCACCCCTCCACTTT; v_gene: TRBV6-2/TRBV6-3; abundance: -; d_gene: -; j_gene: TRBJ1-6
CDR3aa: CSAAGGDYGYTF; CDR3nt: TGCAGTGCTGCAGGGGGCGACTATGGCTACACCTTC; v_gene: TRBV20-1; abundance: -; d_gene: TRBD1; j_gene: TRBJ1-2
CDR3aa: CASSLALGSTDTQYF; CDR3nt: TGTGCCAGCAGTTTAGCGCTAGGAAGCACAGATACGCAGTATTTT; v_gene: TRBV12-3/TRBV12-4; abundance: many; d_gene: -; j_gene: TRBJ2-3
CDR3aa: CASSWDTFSNQPQHF; CDR3nt: TGTGCCAGTAGTTGGGACACCTTTAGCAATCAGCCCCAGCATTTT; v_gene: TRBV19; abundance: -; d_gene: -; j_gene: TRBJ1-5
CDR3aa: CASRSFSGNTIYF; CDR3nt: TGCGCCAGCAGATCCTTCTCTGGAAACACCATATATTTT; v_gene: TRBV5-1; abundance: many; d_gene: -; j_gene: TRBJ1-3
CDR3aa: CASSTVQGTYEQYF; CDR3nt: TGTGCCAGCAGCACAGTACAGGGGACCTACGAGCAGTACTTC; v_gene: TRBV4-2; abundance: -; d_gene: TRBD1; j_gene: TRBJ2-7
CDR3aa: CASSPLAGGPVNEQFF; CDR3nt: TGTGCCAGCAGTCCCCTAGCGGGAGGCCCGGTAAATGAGCAGTTCTTC; v_gene: TRBV6-4; abundance: many; d_gene: TRBD2; j_gene: TRBJ2-1
CDR3aa: CASSEAGALHF; CDR3nt: TGTGCCAGCAGTGAAGCGGGGGCCCTCCACTTT; v_gene: TRBV2; abundance: many; d_gene: -; j_gene: TRBJ1-6
CDR3aa: CASSQEVGIIAEAFF; CDR3nt: TGTGCCAGCAGCCAAGAAGTGGGGATCATAGCTGAAGCTTTCTTT; v_gene: TRBV14; abundance: -; d_gene: -; j_gene: TRBJ1-1
CDR3aa: CSAGTGSPNQPQHF; CDR3nt: TGCAGTGCTGGAACAGGATCTCCCAATCAGCCCCAGCATTTT; v_gene: TRBV20-1; abundance: -; d_gene: -; j_gene: TRBJ1-5
CDR3aa: CATSDTSGGRETQYF; CDR3nt: TGTGCCACCAGTGACACTAGCGGGGGGAGAGAGACCCAGTACTTC; v_gene: TRBV24-1; abundance: many; d_gene: TRBD2; j_gene: TRBJ2-5
CDR3aa: CASSPLLKNNQPQHF; CDR3nt: TGCGCCAGCAGCCCCCTTCTGAAGAATAATCAGCCCCAGCATTTT; v_gene: TRBV4-1; abundance: many; d_gene: -; j_gene: TRBJ1-5
CDR3aa: CASSEGRSDYNEQFF; CDR3nt: TGTGCCAGCAGTGAAGGGCGATCCGACTACAATGAGCAGTTCTTC; v_gene: TRBV6-1; abundance: -; d_gene: -; j_gene: TRBJ2-1
CDR3aa: CSARYFRGVDGYGYTF; CDR3nt: TGCAGTGCTAGATATTTTCGGGGCGTCGACGGCTATGGCTACACCTTC; v_gene: TRBV20-1; abundance: -; d_gene: -; j_gene: TRBJ1-2
CDR3aa: CASSLHTSYNSTLHF; CDR3nt: TGTGCCAGCAGCCTCCACACCTCCTATAATTCAACCCTCCACTTT; v_gene: TRBV28; abundance: -; d_gene: -; j_gene: TRBJ1-6
CDR3aa: CATSDHLYTQYF; CDR3nt: TGTGCCACCAGTGACCACTTATATACGCAGTATTTT; v_gene: TRBV24-1; abundance: many; d_gene: -; j_gene: TRBJ2-3
CDR3aa: CASSELTGGGETQYF; CDR3nt: TGTGCCAGCAGTGAACTGACAGGGGGAGGAGAGACCCAGTACTTC; v_gene: TRBV28; abundance: -; d_gene: TRBD1; j_gene: TRBJ2-5
CDR3aa: CASSERGGRAFF; CDR3nt: TGTGCCAGCAGTGAAAGGGGGGGGAGAGCTTTCTTT; v_gene: TRBV6-1; abundance: -; d_gene: -; j_gene: TRBJ1-1
CDR3aa: CASGGPGVLNEQFF; CDR3nt: TGTGCCAGCGGAGGACCAGGGGTCCTAAATGAGCAGTTCTTC; v_gene: TRBV12-3/TRBV12-4; abundance: medium-sized; d_gene: -; j_gene: TRBJ2-1
CDR3aa: CASSPGTGGTKTQYF; CDR3nt: TGTGCCAGTAGTCCCGGGACAGGGGGCACAAAGACCCAGTACTTC; v_gene: TRBV19; abundance: many; d_gene: TRBD1; j_gene: TRBJ2-5
CDR3aa: CASSEGALVNYGYTF; CDR3nt: TGTGCCAGCAGCGAGGGGGCTCTTGTAAACTATGGCTACACCTTC; v_gene: TRBV9; abundance: many; d_gene: TRBD1; j_gene: TRBJ1-2
CDR3aa: CASSRGQGEGRANVLTF; CDR3nt: TGCGCCAGCAGCCGAGGACAGGGGGAGGGAAGGGCCAACGTCCTGACTTTC; v_gene: TRBV4-1; abundance: many; d_gene: TRBD1; j_gene: TRBJ2-6
CDR3aa: CATSDPKGQGIGETQYF; CDR3nt: TGTGCCACCAGTGATCCCAAAGGGCAGGGCATTGGAGAGACCCAGTACTTC; v_gene: TRBV24-1; abundance: -; d_gene: -; j_gene: TRBJ2-5